This entry lists 8 T cell receptor beta chains sequenced from one sample in a study of blood T cell repertoires in COVID-19. The method was immunoSEQ multiplex PCR; TCRdb's version includes in-frame clones alone and lacks a portion of them. The data show around 20,000 clones, roughly 89% seen once. Sample: peripheral blood. The origin of the receptors is a human donor in a cohort sampled during active COVID-19.

This sequence joins TRBV28 and TRBJ2-5; perhaps TRBD1 as D (6 bases). In germline, CDR1 is MDHEN, CDR2 SYDVKM. The CDR3 loop spans 13 amino acids. The V gene lost 7 bases and the J gene lost 2 bases, with 11 bases spanning the gap. CDR3 in DNA: TGTGCCAGCAAACAGGGACCTCAAGAGACCCAGTACTTC. As protein: CASKQGPQETQYF.

V usage is TRBV29-1 and J usage is TRBJ2-5; 7 nucleotides agree with TRBD1. Germline CDR1 is SQVTM and CDR2 is ANQGSEA. Trimming at V came to 7 bases and at J to 4 bases, leaving 15 bases not matched to a gene. The length of the CDR3 is 15 residues. In nucleotides, the CDR3 is TGCAGCGCAGCTACCTGGGACAGTCCGGGAGAGACCCAGTACTTC. Its protein is CSAATWDSPGETQYF.

This clone showed up just a few times. CDR3 nucleotides: TGTGCCAGCAGAGAGGGACAGTCGGTGGTTCAGCCCCAGCATTTT. It specifies CASREGQSVVQPQHF. The chain carries TRBV28 and TRBJ1-5, with TRBD1 matching over 7 bases. The germline gives CDR1 MDHEN, CDR2 SYDVKM. The CDR3 sequence is 15 residues long. Losses at the gene ends were 6 bases for V and 6 bases for J; bases not matched to a gene: 11. Full variable domain (outside the CDR3, taken from reference TRBV28 and TRBJ1-5): DVKVTQSSRYLVKRTGEKVFLECVQDMDHENMFWYRQDPGLGLRLIYFSYDVKMKEKGDIPEGYSVSREKKERFSLILESASTNQTSMYLCASREGQSVVQPQHFGDGTRLSIL.

The V and J genes are TRBV24-1 and TRBJ1-1; 7 nucleotides agree with TRBD1. Germline assignment: CDR1 KGHDR and CDR2 SFDVKD. There are 11 residues in the CDR3. The junction had 6 bases not matched to a gene; V was cut back by 8 bases and J by 10 bases. The CDR3 coding sequence is TGTGCCACCAAAGGGGGCTCAGGAGCTTTCTTT. It specifies CATKGGSGAFF.

In its sample, this clone was seen once. The chain uses TRBV10-3 and TRBJ2-1; 13 nucleotides match TRBD2. CDR1 ENHRY and CDR2 SYGVKD come from the germline V gene. The V segment lost 5 bases and the J segment 9 bases; nucleotides outside the gene matches: 4. This CDR3 has 14 residues. The CDR3 sequence is CAISWTSGSSEQFF. The DNA for the CDR3 is TGTGCCATCAGTTGGACTAGCGGGAGTTCTGAGCAGTTCTTC.

The gene calls are TRBV12-3 or TRBV12-4 and TRBJ2-5; 7 bases fit TRBD2. The length of the CDR3 is 13 residues. Trimming took 5 bases from V and 3 from J; bases not matched to a gene: 3. The CDR3 here is CASSGGLKETQYF. CDR3 coding DNA: TGTGCCAGCAGTGGGGGACTAAAAGAGACCCAGTACTTC.

This sequence joins TRBV2 and TRBJ1-1, with D possibly TRBD1 on 6 matching bases. Germline V CDR1 and CDR2: SNHLY, FYNNEI. V was trimmed by 6 bases and J by 4 bases, leaving 15 bases between them. The CDR3 is made up of 14 amino acids. The CDR3 DNA sequence: TGTGCCAGCAGAGAGACAGGCCCGGGCACTGAAGCTTTCTTT. This sequence encodes CASRETGPGTEAFF. Drawing the rest from reference TRBV2 and TRBJ1-1, the complete variable domain is EPEVTQTPSHQVTQMGQEVILRCVPISNHLYFYWYRQILGQKVEFLVSFYNNEISEKSEIFDDQFSVERPDGSNFTLKIRSTKLEDSAMYFCASRETGPGTEAFFGQGTRLTVV.

This chain links TRBV7-6 with TRBJ2-3; 11 bases map to TRBD2. From germline, CDR1 is SGHVS and CDR2 FNYEAQ. The CDR3 extends over 16 amino acids. V shed 2 bases and J 5 bases; nucleotides not matched to a gene: 6. The CDR3 here is CASSLLSLAGGDTQYF. DNA of the CDR3: TGTGCCAGCAGCTTATTATCGCTAGCGGGGGGAGATACGCAGTATTTT.